The next 10 T cell receptor beta chains were all read from a single sample in a study of blood T cell repertoires in COVID-19. Clones were read by immunoSEQ multiplex PCR, and TCRdb kept only the in-frame ones, dropping some. The data hold a few hundred thousand clones, with 70% to 90% observed a single time. The sample taken for sequencing was PBMCs or T cells enriched from blood (not recorded which). All receptors derive from a middle-aged man who had recovered from COVID-19.

V gene TRBV9 combines with J gene TRBJ2-5, with 7 nucleotides matching TRBD2. Trimming took 5 bases from V and 4 from J; bases not matched to a gene: 14. The CDR3 is made up of 16 amino acids. From germline, CDR1 is SGDLS and CDR2 YYNGEE. The CDR3 DNA sequence: TGTGCCAGCAGTGCGCGGGGGAGGGGAAGTTTAGAGACCCAGTACTTC. Its protein is CASSARGRGSLETQYF.

The V call is TRBV11-3, the J call TRBJ1-1; TRBD1 aligns across 7 bases. The CDR3 spans 16 residues. Germline V CDR1 and CDR2: SGHNT, YENEEA. Trimming cost V 4 bases and J 0 bases; bases outside gene matches: 8. In DNA, the CDR3 is TGTGCCAGCAGCTCCGGAGACGGGACAGTGAACACTGAAGCTTTCTTT. Protein sequence: CASSSGDGTVNTEAFF.

V is TRBV6-5 and J is TRBJ1-3, with no clear D. This CDR3 spans 15 amino acids. Trimming took off 6 bases at V and 1 base at J, with 13 bases between the two ends. Germline values: CDR1 MNHEY, CDR2 SVGAGI. The CDR3 region is CASRVGRTSGNTIYF. CDR3 in DNA: TGTGCCAGCAGGGTTGGACGGACTTCTGGAAACACCATATATTTT.

This clone has only a few counts. The chain links TRBV7-9 to TRBJ2-7; a weak D match, TRBD2 (6 bases). Germline CDR1 SEHNR, CDR2 FQNEAQ (reference sequence). V dropped 3 bases and J dropped 5 bases, with 14 bases sitting between them. CDR3 size: 14 residues. The CDR3 is CASSFRREWDEQYF. CDR3 in DNA: TGTGCCAGCAGCTTTAGACGGGAGTGGGACGAGCAGTACTTC.

The chain couples TRBV4-1 to TRBJ2-3, with 7 bases that match TRBD2. Germline V lookup: CDR1 MGHRA, CDR2 YSYEKL. V was clipped by 4 bases and J by 1 base; unmatched bases: 5. This CDR3 is 15 amino acids long. CDR3 region: CASSRGEGGTDTQYF. The CDR3 DNA follows: TGCGCCAGCAGCCGAGGGGAGGGCGGCACAGATACGCAGTATTTT.

The chain is built from TRBV5-1 and TRBJ1-1; D may be TRBD1 (6 bases). This CDR3 region has 16 residues. Germline loops: CDR1 SGHRS, CDR2 YFSETQ. Trimming took 4 bases from V and 5 from J, leaving 21 bases between them. In DNA, the CDR3 is TGCGCCAGCAGCCCTGGCTCGGGAGGGGGTGGGACTGAAGCTTTCTTT. This codes for CASSPGSGGGGTEAFF.

The rearrangement joins TRBV18 to TRBJ2-7; 7 bases line up with TRBD2. Per the germline V gene, CDR1 is KGHSH and CDR2 is LQKENI. Trimming removed 3 bases from V and 3 bases from J; junction bases left unmatched: 8. The CDR3 is 15 amino acids. CDR3 coding DNA: TGTGCCAGCTCACCCCCAGGGACTATCCACTACGAGCAGTACTTC. Translating gives CASSPPGTIHYEQYF.

The V gene is TRBV7-2, the J gene TRBJ1-3; no clear D. This CDR3 region has 18 residues. The V end lost 2 bases, the J end lost 0 bases, and 17 bases lay between the germline ends. Per the germline V gene, CDR1 is SGHTA and CDR2 is FQGNSA. The CDR3 sequence: CASSLSAGMYSSGNTIYF. The CDR3 DNA follows: TGTGCCAGCAGCTTATCGGCAGGAATGTATTCCTCTGGAAACACCATATATTTT. Supplemented by reference TRBV7-2 and TRBJ1-3, the full variable domain reads GAGVSQSPSNKVTEKGKDVELRCDPISGHTALYWYRQSLGQGLEFLIYFQGNSAPDKSGLPSDRFSAERTGGSVSTLTIQRTQQEDSAVYLCASSLSAGMYSSGNTIYFGEGSWLTVV.

The CDR3 DNA reads as TGTGCCAGCAGCCAGACACGTTCTAACTATGGCTACACCTTC. Translating gives CASSQTRSNYGYTF. This rearrangement joins TRBV5-6 to TRBJ1-2; D is uncertain. The CDR3 is 14 residues long. Germline CDR1 is SGHDT and CDR2 is YYEEEE. V lost 4 bases and J 0 bases, leaving 10 bases between the germline ends.

The rearrangement joins TRBV5-4 to TRBJ2-7; the D gene is possibly TRBD1 (6 bases). Trimming pared 4 bases from V and 6 bases from J, leaving 20 bases between. The CDR3 spans 15 residues. Germline V gene sequence: CDR1 SGHNT, CDR2 YYREEE (reference sequence). The CDR3 spells CASSIQSATGSEQYF. CDR3 coding DNA: TGTGCCAGCAGCATACAGTCCGCGACAGGCAGCGAGCAGTACTTC.